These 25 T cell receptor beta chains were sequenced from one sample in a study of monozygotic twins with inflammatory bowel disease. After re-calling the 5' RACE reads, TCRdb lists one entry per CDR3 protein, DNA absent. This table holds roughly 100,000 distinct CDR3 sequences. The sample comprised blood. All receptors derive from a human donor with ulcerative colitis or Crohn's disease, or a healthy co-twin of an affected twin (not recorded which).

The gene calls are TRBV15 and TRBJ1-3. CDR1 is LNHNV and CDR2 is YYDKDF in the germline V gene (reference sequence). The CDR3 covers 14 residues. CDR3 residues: CATSRETGTNTIYF.

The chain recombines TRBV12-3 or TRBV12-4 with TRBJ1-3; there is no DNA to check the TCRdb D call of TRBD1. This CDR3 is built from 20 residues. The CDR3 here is CASSYRLRGGQGLSGNTIYF.

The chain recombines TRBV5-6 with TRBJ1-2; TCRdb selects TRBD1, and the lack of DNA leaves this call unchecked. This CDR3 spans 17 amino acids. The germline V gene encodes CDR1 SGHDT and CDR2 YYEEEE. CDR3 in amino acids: CASSSYGTRLSNYGYTF. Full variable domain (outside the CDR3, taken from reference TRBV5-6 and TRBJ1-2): DAGVTQSPTHLIKTRGQQVTLRCSPKSGHDTVSWYQQALGQGPQFIFQYYEEEERQRGNFPDRFSGHQFPNYSSELNVNALLLGDSALYLCASSSYGTRLSNYGYTFGSGTRLTVV.

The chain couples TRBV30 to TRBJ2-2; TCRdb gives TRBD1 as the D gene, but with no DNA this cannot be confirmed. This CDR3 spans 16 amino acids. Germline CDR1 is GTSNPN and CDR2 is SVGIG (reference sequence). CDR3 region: CAWCLWAGTNTGELFF.

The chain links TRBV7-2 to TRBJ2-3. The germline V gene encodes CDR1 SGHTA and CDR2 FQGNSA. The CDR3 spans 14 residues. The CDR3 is CVSCQDLSTDTQYF.

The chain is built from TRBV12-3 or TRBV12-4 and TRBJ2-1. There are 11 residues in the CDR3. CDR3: CASSLETWQFF.

Here the CDR3 reads CATSRDQGAVNTIYF. The chain links TRBV15 to TRBJ1-3; lacking DNA, the TRBD1 call made by TCRdb goes unchecked. The CDR3 totals 15 residues. Germline V lookup: CDR1 LNHNV, CDR2 YYDKDF (reference sequence).

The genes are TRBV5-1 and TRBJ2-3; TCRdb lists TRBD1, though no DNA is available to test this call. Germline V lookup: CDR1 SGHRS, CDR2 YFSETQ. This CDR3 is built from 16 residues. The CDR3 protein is CASSFIGGAVADTQYF.

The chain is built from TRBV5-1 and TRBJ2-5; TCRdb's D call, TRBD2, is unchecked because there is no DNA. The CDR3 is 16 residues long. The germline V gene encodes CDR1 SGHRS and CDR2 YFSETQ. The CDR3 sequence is CASSLEGLAPRRTQYF.

Here the CDR3 reads CASSYRGQPILSEQYF. The chain links TRBV6-5 to TRBJ2-7; as DNA is missing, the TRBD1 call by TCRdb cannot be tested. The CDR3 contains 16 residues. CDR1 and CDR2 from the germline V gene are MNHEY and SVGAGI.

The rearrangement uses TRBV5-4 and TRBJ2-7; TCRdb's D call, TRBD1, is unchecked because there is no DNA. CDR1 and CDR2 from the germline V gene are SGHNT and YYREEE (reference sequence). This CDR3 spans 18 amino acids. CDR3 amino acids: CASSLYGRGGRGAYEQYF.

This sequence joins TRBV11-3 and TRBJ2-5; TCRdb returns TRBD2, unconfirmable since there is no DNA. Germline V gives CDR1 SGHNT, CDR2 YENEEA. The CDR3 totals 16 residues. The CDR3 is CASSLEALSPQETQYF.

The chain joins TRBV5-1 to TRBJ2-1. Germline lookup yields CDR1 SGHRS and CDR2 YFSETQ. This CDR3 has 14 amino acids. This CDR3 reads CASSISEQRNEQFF. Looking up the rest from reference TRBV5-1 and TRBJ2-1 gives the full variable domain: KAGVTQTPRYLIKTRGQQVTLSCSPISGHRSVSWYQQTPGQGLQFLFEYFSETQRNKGNFPGRFSGRQFSNSRSEMNVSTLELGDSALYLCASSISEQRNEQFFGPGTRLTVL.

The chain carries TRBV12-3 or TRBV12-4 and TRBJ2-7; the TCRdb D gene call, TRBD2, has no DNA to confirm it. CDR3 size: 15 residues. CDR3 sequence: CASTTQAGLIYEQYF.

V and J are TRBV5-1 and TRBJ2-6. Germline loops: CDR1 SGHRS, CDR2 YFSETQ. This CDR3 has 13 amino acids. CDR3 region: CASSVVGANVLTF.

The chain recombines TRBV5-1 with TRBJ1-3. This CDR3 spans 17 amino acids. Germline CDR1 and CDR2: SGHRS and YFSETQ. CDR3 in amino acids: CASSFGVYDFSGNTIYF.

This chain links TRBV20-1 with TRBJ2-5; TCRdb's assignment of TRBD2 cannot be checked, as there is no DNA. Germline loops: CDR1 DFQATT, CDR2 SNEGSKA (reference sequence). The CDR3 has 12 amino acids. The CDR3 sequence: CSPKGFKETQYF.

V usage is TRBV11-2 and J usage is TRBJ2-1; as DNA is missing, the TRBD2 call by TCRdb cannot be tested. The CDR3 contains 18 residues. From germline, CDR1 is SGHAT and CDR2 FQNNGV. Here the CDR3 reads CASSGGTSGLSSYNEQFF.

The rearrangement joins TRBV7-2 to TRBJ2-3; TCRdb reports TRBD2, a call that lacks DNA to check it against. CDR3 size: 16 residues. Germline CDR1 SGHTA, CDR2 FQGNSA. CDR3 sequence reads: CASSPGLAGDADTQYF.

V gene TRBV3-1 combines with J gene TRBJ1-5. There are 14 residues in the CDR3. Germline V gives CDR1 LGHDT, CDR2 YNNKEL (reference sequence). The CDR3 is CASSRRHTNQPQHF.

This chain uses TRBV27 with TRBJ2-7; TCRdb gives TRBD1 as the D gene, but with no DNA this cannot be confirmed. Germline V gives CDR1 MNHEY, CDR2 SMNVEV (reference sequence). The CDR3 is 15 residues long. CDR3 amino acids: CASSLGGFPVYEQYF.

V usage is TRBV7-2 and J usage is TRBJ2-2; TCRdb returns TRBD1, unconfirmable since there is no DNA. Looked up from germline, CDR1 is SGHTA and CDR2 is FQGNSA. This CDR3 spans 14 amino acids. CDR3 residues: CASSVNQGTGELFF.

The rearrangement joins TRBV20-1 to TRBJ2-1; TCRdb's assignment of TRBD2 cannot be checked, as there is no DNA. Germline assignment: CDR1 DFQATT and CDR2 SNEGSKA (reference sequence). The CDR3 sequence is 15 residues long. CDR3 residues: CSARDGGLAAHEQFF.

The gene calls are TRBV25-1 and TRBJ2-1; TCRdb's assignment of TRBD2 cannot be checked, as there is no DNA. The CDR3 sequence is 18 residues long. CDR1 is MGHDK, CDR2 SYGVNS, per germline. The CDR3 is CASRGALQAGGLYNEQFF.

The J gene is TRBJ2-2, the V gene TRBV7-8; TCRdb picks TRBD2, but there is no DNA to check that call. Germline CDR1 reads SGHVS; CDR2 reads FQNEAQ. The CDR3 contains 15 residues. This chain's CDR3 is CAKTSGEANTGELFF.